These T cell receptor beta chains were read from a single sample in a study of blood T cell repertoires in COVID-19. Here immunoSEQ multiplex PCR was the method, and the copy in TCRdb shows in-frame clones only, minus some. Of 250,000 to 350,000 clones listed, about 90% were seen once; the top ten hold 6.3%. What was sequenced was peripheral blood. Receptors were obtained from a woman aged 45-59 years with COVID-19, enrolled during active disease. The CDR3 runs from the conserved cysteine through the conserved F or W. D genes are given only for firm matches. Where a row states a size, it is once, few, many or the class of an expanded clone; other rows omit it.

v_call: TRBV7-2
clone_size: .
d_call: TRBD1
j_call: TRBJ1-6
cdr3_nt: TGTGCCAGCAGCCTACTGGGACAGGACCTTTCACCCCTCCACTTT
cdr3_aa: CASSLLGQDLSPLHF

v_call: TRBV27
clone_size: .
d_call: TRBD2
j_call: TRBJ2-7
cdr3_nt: TGTGCCAGCGGGCCGGGGTTCGGGGGGTACGAGCAGTACTTC
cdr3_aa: CASGPGFGGYEQYF

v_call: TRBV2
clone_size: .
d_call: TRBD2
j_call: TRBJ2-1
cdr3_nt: TGTGCCAGCATCCCCGCTAGCGGGAGGGCCTTTGAGCAGTTCTTC
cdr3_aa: CASIPASGRAFEQFF

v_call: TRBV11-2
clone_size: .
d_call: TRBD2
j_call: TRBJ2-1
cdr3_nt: TGTGCCAGCAGCCGGGGGACTAGCGGTAACAATGAGCAGTTCTTC
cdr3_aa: CASSRGTSGNNEQFF

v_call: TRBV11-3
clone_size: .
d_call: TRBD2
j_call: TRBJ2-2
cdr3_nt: TGTGCCAGCAGCTGGGGACTAGCTGGTTCCGGGGAGCTGTTTTTT
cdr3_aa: CASSWGLAGSGELFF

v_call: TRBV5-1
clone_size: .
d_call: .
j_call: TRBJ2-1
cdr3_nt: TGCGCCAGCAGCTTCGAGTTTGGTGAGCAGTTCTTC
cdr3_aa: CASSFEFGEQFF

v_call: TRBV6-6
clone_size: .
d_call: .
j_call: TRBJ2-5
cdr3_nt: TGTGCCAGCAGTTACAGGAGGGGAACTCAAGAGACCCAGTACTTC
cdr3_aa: CASSYRRGTQETQYF

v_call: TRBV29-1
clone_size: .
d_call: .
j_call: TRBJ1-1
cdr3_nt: TGCAGCGTTGTTGAGTCGGGGAACACTGAAGCTTTCTTT
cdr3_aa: CSVVESGNTEAFF

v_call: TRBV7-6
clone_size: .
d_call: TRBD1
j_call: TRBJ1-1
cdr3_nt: TGTGCCAGCAGCTCACCGGGACAGGGGAATCACACTGAAGCTTTCTTT
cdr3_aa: CASSSPGQGNHTEAFF

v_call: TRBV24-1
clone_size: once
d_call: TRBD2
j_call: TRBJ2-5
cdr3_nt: TGTGCCACCAGTGACCCAAGGACTAGCGGTGAGACCCAGTACTTC
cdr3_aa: CATSDPRTSGETQYF

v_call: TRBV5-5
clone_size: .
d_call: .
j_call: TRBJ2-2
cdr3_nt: TGTGCCAGCAGCTTGGAGGGGGACACCGGGGAGCTGTTTTTT
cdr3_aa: CASSLEGDTGELFF

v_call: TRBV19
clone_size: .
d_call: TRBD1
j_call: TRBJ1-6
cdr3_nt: TGTGCCAGTAGCCGGATACCAGGGGGCAGCTTAGGGTCACCCCTCCACTTT
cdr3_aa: CASSRIPGGSLGSPLHF

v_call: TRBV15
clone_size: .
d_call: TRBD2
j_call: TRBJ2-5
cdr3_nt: TGTGCCACCAGCAGAGCGGGAGGGCCTCTTGAGACCCAGTACTTC
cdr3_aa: CATSRAGGPLETQYF

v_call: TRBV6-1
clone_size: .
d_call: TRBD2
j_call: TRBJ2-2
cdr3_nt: TGTGCCAGCAGTGAGGGACTAGCGGGACGCACCGGGGAGCTGTTTTTT
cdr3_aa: CASSEGLAGRTGELFF

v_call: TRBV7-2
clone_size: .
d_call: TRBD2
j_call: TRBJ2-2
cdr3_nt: TGTGCCAGCAGCTTAGCGAAGAGCGGGAGGTGGACCGGGGAGCTGTTTTTT
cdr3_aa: CASSLAKSGRWTGELFF

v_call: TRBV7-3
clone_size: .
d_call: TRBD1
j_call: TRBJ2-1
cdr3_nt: TGTGCCAGCAGACTTGACAGGGCCCCTTACAATGAGCAGTTCTTC
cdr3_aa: CASRLDRAPYNEQFF

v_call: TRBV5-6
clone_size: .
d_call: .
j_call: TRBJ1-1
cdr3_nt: TGTGCCAGCAGCTTGGGGGCGGGGAACACTGAAGCTTTCTTT
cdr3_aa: CASSLGAGNTEAFF

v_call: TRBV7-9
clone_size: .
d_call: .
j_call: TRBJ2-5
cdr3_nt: TGTGCCAGCAGCGTAGGAGTAGAGACCCAGTACTTC
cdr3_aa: CASSVGVETQYF

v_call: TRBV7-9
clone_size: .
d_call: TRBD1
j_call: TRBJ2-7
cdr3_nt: TGTGCCAGCAGCTTAGGACAGGGGGGCGAGCAGTACTTC
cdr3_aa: CASSLGQGGEQYF

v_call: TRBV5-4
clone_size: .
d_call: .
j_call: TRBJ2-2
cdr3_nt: TGTGCCAGCAGCTTGGGGGCACCGAACACCGGGGAGCTGTTTTTT
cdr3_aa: CASSLGAPNTGELFF

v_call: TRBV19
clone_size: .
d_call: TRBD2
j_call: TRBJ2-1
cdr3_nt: TGTGCCAGTAGTTCAGGACTAGCGGTTTACAATGAGCAGTTCTTC
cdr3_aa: CASSSGLAVYNEQFF

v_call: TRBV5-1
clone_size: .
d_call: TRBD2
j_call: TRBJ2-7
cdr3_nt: TGCGCCAGCAGCTGGACTAGCGGGATCTACGAGCAGTACTTC
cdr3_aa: CASSWTSGIYEQYF

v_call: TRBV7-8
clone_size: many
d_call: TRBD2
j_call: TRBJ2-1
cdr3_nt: TGTGCCAGCAGCCCGGGACTAGCGGGATACAATGAGCAGTTCTTC
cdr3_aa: CASSPGLAGYNEQFF

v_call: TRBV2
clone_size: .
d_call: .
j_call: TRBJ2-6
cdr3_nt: TGTGCCAGCAGTGGTAGCTCTGGGGCCAACGTCCTGACTTTC
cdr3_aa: CASSGSSGANVLTF

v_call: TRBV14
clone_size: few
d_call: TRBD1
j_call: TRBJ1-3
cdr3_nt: TGTGCCAGCAGCCACTTATGGACAGGCCCTGGAAACACCATATATTTT
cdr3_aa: CASSHLWTGPGNTIYF

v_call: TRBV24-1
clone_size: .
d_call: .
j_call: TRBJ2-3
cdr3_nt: TGTGCCACCAGTGACCAACCCCGACTCCTCCTCACAGATACGCAGTATTTT
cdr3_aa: CATSDQPRLLLTDTQYF

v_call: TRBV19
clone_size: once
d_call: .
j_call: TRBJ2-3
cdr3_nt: TGTGCCAGTAGTCCGTGGGGGGCAGATACGCAGTATTTT
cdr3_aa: CASSPWGADTQYF

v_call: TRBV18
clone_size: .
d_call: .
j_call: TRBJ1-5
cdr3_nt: TGTGCCAGCTCAGAATCAGGGGGCAATCAGCCCCAGCATTTT
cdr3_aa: CASSESGGNQPQHF

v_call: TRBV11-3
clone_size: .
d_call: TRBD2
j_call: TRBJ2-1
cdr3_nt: TGTGCCAGCAGCTCGGGACTAGGCCAACCCGGCTCCTACAATGAGCAGTTCTTC
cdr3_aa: CASSSGLGQPGSYNEQFF

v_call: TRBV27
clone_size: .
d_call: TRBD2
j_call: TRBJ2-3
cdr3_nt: TGTGCCAGCAGTTTTGATGGACTAGCGGGAGATGTTACGCAGTATTTT
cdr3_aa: CASSFDGLAGDVTQYF

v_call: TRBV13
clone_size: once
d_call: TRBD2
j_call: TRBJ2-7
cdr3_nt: TGTGCCAGCAGCTTCGTCCTAGCGGGCGACCGGGGGCAGTACTTC
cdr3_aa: CASSFVLAGDRGQYF

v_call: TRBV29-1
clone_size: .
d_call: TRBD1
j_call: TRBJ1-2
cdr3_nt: TGCAGCGCCCAGGGGGGTCGAGGGAACTATGGCTACACCTTC
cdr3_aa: CSAQGGRGNYGYTF

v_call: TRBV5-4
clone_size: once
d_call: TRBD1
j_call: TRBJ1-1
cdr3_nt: TGTGCCAGCAGAGCCGGACAGGGTTTAACTGAAGCTTTCTTT
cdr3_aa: CASRAGQGLTEAFF

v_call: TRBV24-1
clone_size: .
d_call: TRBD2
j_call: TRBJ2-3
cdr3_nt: TGTGCCACCAGTGATCTTGCCCCCTTCCTAGCGGGATCAGATACGCAGTATTTT
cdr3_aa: CATSDLAPFLAGSDTQYF

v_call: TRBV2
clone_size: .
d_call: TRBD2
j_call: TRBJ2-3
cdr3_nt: TGTGCCAGCCTTAGGGGGCGGACTAGCGGAGCAGATACGCAGTATTTT
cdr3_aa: CASLRGRTSGADTQYF

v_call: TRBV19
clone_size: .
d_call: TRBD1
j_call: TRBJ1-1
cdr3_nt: TGTGCCAGTAGGAACGTGGGACAGGGGACTATGAACACTGAAGCTTTCTTT
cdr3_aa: CASRNVGQGTMNTEAFF

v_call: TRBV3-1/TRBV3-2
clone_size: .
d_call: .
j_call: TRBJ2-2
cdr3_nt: TGTGCCAGCAGCCAAGATTCGGTTGGCGGGGAGCTGTTTTTT
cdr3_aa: CASSQDSVGGELFF

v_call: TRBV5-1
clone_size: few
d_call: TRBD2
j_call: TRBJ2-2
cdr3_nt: TGCGCCAGCAGCCCCAGCGGGAGATACACCGGGGAGCTGTTTTTT
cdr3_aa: CASSPSGRYTGELFF

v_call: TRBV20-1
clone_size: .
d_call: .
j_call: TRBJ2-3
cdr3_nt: TGCAGTGCTAGTGGCAGCGAGAGCACAGATACGCAGTATTTT
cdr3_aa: CSASGSESTDTQYF

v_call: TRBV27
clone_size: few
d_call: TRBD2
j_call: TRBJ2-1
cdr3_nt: TGTGCCAGCAGTCCCCTTTCGGGGACTAGCGGGAGTGTTAATGAGCAGTTCTTC
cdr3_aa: CASSPLSGTSGSVNEQFF

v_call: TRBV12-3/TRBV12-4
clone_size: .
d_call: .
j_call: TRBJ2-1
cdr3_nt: TGTGCCAGCAGTTCCTCATCGTCGACAGGTCAGTTCTTC
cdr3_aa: CASSSSSSTGQFF

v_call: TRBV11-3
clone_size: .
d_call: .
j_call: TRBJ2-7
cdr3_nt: TGTGCCAGCAGCCCCCAGGGGCGAAGTCTCTACGAGCAGTACTTC
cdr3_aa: CASSPQGRSLYEQYF

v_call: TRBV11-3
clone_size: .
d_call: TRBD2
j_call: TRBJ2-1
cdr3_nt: TGTGCCAGCAGCTTAGGGACTAGCGGTTTAGGTGAGCAGTTCTTC
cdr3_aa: CASSLGTSGLGEQFF

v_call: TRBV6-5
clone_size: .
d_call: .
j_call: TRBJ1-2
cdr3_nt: TGTGCCAGCAGTTCAGGAAATGGCTACACCTTC
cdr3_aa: CASSSGNGYTF

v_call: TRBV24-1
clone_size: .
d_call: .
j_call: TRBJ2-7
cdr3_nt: TGTGCCACCAGCGCCTCAGTGGGACCGCGGGGCGAGCAGTACTTC
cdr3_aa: CATSASVGPRGEQYF

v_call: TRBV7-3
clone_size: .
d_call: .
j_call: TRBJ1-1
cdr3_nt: TGTGCCAGCAGTCGGACAGTGACGAACACTGAAGCTTTCTTT
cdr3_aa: CASSRTVTNTEAFF

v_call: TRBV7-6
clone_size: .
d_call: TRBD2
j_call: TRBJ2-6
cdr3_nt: TGTGCCAGCAGCTTGAGGGGCGGGAGGGTCCTCTCTGGGGCCAACGTCCTGACTTTC
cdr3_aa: CASSLRGGRVLSGANVLTF